Detailed here is one TCR beta chain. Antigen specificity is unknown. Random-hexamer reverse transcription was applied to about 0.5 to 1 ug RNA. One entry per CDR3 protein results from TCRdb running MiXCR on the immunoSEQ multiplex PCR reads. The sample carries approximately 150,000 distinct CDR3 sequences, about 92% recorded once. This entry belongs to a study of CD8 T cells in Susac syndrome. Study-wide results and caveats: As the study acknowledged, the number of individuals in its TCR sequencing and HLA analysis was relatively small.

The CDR3 extends over 15 amino acids. V shed 6 bases and J shed 7 bases, with 19 bases lying between them. Germline V gives CDR1 ENHRY, CDR2 SYGVKD. The sequence came from a human donor in good health. This rearrangement joins TRBV10-3 to TRBJ2-1; D perhaps matches TRBD2 (5 bases). The specimen was CD4+ T cells from PBMCs. The CDR3 DNA is TGTGCCATCAGCCCTACCACAGCCTCGGGGAATGAGCAGTTCTTC. It specifies CAISPTTASGNEQFF.